This T cell receptor (beta chain) emerged from a study of shared clonotypes between healthy human individuals. Between the trimmed V and J ends, which lost 5 bases and 3 bases, there was a span of 14 bases. This CDR3 has 14 residues. Germline V gives CDR1 MNHEY, CDR2 SMNVEV (reference sequence). Concerning this clone: The antigen remains undetermined.

Study processing details: Junction-only sequences produced by ImmunoSEQ had no quality scores, so filtering differed. Generated by immunoSEQ multiplex PCR, the TCRdb table keeps only in-frame clones and is missing some. Clonal size and the V and J genes are those of that table, whereas D and trimming came from the DNA. This sample has roughly 110,000 clones, with roughly 70% found just once. General observations from the study: Shared clonotypes across all four donors exceeded non-shared ones in generation probability.

Specimen: memory CD8+ T cells sorted from blood. Subset of the sample: CD45RO+ cells pooled with CCR7-negative TemRA cells. The TCR was taken from a woman aged 25 to 39 in good health. The chain joins TRBV27 to TRBJ2-7; D is unclear. The DNA of the CDR3 is TGTGCCAGCAGTCCCCTAAGAGGTATCTACGAGCAGTACTTC. Translating it yields CASSPLRGIYEQYF.